This T cell receptor (beta chain) was profiled in a study of Ad26.COV2.S vaccination and SARS-CoV-2 variants. Study-level information: Participant was drawn from the COV1001 Ad26.COV2.S trial arm. Study results and limitations: The study found similar non-spike TCR breadth in vaccine and placebo recipients.

The CDR3 has 14 amino acids. CDR1 and CDR2 (germline): SNHLY, FYNNEI. The V gene end was trimmed by 5 bases and the J gene end by 6 bases; junction bases not matched to a gene: 5. Remarks on this clone: The target antigen is unknown. Other DNA sequences in this specimen translate into the identical CDR3.

Treatment in this sample: approximately 18 received Ad26.COV2.S at low or high dose, single or two shots; roughly five received placebo; per-sample allocation not given. Sampling took place 63 days after the first vaccine or placebo injection. Participants' vaccine, an Ad26 vector, delivered Wuhan-strain SARS-CoV-2 spike. Produced via immunoSEQ multiplex PCR; TCRdb's table is partial and in-frame only. This table has more than 300,000 clones, around 88% appearing once. Source: peripheral blood, taken in a trial of Ad26.COV2.S vaccine versus placebo. The chain combines TRBV2 with TRBJ2-7, with 12 bases identical to TRBD2. The receptor comes from a person aged 18 to 65 who received the Ad26.COV2.S COVID-19 vaccine or a placebo. The CDR3 DNA sequence: TGTGCCAGCAGTCCCCTGACTAGCGGGGGCGAGCAGTACTTC. Protein product: CASSPLTSGGEQYF.